Listed below are T cell receptor beta chains from one sample, sequenced in a study of T cell changes during pregnancy in multiple sclerosis. Method: immunoSEQ multiplex PCR; TCRdb's copy keeps in-frame clones and lacks some. Among roughly 30,000 clones, about 88% were seen once, and the ten largest hold 8%. The sample in question was CD8+ T cells from peripheral blood mononuclear cells, obtained before pregnancy. The origin of the receptors is a female donor with multiple sclerosis, enrolled in a pregnancy study. Each CDR3 is given without its conserved first and last residue. The order of the fields is J gene, V gene, CDR3 protein.

j_call: TRBJ2-2
v_call: TRBV6-5
cdr3_aa: ASSYLEGQRAELF

j_call: TRBJ1-2
v_call: TRBV7-9
cdr3_aa: ASSSREGSYGYT

j_call: TRBJ2-1
v_call: TRBV9
cdr3_aa: ASSVGQRTYNEQF

j_call: TRBJ1-4
v_call: TRBV5-6
cdr3_aa: ASSLAGYLEKLF

j_call: TRBJ1-1
v_call: TRBV9
cdr3_aa: ASSVGAALTEAF

j_call: TRBJ2-3
v_call: TRBV28
cdr3_aa: ASSSGTKSFTDTQY

j_call: TRBJ1-1
v_call: TRBV19
cdr3_aa: ASSYGPGTGLRTEAF

j_call: TRBJ2-5
v_call: TRBV28
cdr3_aa: ASILAGGGGETQY

j_call: TRBJ2-2
v_call: TRBV29-1
cdr3_aa: SVDTGTGELF

j_call: TRBJ1-1
v_call: TRBV19
cdr3_aa: ASSTRTVLEAF

j_call: TRBJ1-1
v_call: TRBV6-1
cdr3_aa: ASRWEPSPEAF

j_call: TRBJ2-7
v_call: TRBV9
cdr3_aa: ASSVGGENYEQY

j_call: TRBJ2-2
v_call: TRBV29-1
cdr3_aa: SVEKAGAYTGELF

j_call: TRBJ1-1
v_call: TRBV10-3
cdr3_aa: AISGLGGTEAF

j_call: TRBJ2-7
v_call: TRBV7-9
cdr3_aa: ASSSSADYEQY

j_call: TRBJ1-4
v_call: TRBV6-5
cdr3_aa: ASSYRQHINEKLF